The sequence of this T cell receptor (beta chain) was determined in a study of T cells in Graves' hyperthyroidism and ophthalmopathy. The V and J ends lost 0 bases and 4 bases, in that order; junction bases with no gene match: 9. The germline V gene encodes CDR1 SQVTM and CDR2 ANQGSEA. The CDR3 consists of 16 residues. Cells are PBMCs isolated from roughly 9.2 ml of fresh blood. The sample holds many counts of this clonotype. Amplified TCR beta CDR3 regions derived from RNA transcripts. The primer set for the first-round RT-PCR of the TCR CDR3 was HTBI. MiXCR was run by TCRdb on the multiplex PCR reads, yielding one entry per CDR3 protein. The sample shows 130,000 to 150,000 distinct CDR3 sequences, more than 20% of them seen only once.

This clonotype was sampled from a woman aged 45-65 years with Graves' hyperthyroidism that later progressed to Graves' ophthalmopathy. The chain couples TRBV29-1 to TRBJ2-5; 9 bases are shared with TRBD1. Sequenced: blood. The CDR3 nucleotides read TGCAGCGTTGAAGATCTATCCGGGACAGGGAGAGAGACCCAGTACTTC. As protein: CSVEDLSGTGRETQYF.